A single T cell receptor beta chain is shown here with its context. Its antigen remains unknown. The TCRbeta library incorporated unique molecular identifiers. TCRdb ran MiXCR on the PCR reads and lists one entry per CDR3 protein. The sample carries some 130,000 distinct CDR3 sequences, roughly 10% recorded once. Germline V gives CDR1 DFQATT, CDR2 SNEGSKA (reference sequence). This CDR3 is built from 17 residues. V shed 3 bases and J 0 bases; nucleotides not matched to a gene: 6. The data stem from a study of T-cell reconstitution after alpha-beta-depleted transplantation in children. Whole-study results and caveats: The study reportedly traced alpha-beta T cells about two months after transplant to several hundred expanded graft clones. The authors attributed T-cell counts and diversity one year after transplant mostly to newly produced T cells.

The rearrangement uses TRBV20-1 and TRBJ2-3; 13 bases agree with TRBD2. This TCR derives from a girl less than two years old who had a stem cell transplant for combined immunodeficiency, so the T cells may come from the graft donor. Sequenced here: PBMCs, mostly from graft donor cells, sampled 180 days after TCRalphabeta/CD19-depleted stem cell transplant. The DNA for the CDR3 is TGCAGTGCTAGGCCGGGACTAGCGGGAACTAGCACAGATACGCAGTATTTT. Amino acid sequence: CSARPGLAGTSTDTQYF.